The entry below describes one T cell receptor (beta chain). Its antigen is not known. This record comes from a study of PD-1 blockade in mismatch repair-deficient tumors. Study-wide results and caveats: Rapid post-treatment expansion, then contraction, generally preceding radiologic response, marked tumor-resident clones.

Germline values: CDR1 PRHDT, CDR2 FYEKMQ (reference sequence). The CDR3 consists of 14 residues. V shed 3 bases and J shed 6 bases, with 11 bases lying between them. Produced via immunoSEQ multiplex PCR; TCRdb's table is partial and in-frame only. This sample has about 130,000 clones, with about 88% found just once. Every patient had mismatch repair deficiency by PCR or immunohistochemistry. This receptor was obtained from an adult with mismatch repair-deficient cancer. Sequenced material: peripheral blood, taken just over 70 weeks after starting pembrolizumab. This chain joins TRBV13 and TRBJ2-2; unclear D gene. CDR3 DNA: TGTGCCAGCAGCTTTCCTGGCAACCCCGGGGAGCTGTTTTTT. It specifies CASSFPGNPGELFF.